This T cell receptor beta chain was sequenced for a study of T-cell memory formation after mild COVID-19. This clonotype was counted ten times or more. TCRdb re-called the 5' RACE reads through MiXCR, storing one row per CDR3 protein. Altogether hundreds of thousands of distinct CDR3 sequences are present, around 20% being singletons, with the ten largest covering around a fifth. The CDR3 contains 15 residues. CDR1 and CDR2 from the germline V gene are SGHRS and YFSETQ. The V gene lost 0 bases and the J gene lost 0 bases, with 7 bases spanning the gap. This chain joins TRBV5-1 and TRBJ1-5; no clear D gene. The clonotype comes from a young man who had mild COVID-19 (a few samples of this study predate the infection). Cell type and time point are not known. Input material: PBMCs or a T cell subset sorted from them (not recorded which). CDR3 loop: CASSLGGTSNQPQHF. CDR3 nucleotide sequence: TGCGCCAGCAGCTTGGGGGGAACTAGCAATCAGCCCCAGCATTTT.